This TCR beta chain comes out of a study of cytomegalovirus exposure and HLA in healthy donors. Study information: The approximately 720 first-cohort repertoires and the 100 to 150 validation repertoires shared the same platform, a later analysis reported. General study findings and limits: Three chains linked to CMV were shown in vitro to be specific for CMV antigens. The study labeled about 160 TCR beta chains cytomegalovirus-associated.

Notes on this clone: What it binds is not known.

TCRdb keeps only in-frame clones here, not all; method: immunoSEQ multiplex PCR. The sample contains over 85,000 clones, approximately 95% of which appear only once. The donors were members of the roughly 130-subject validation cohort (separate from the approximately 650-subject first cohort). V gave up 3 bases and J gave up 3 bases; unmatched junction bases: 8. The CDR3 spans 18 residues. The germline V gene encodes CDR1 ENHRY and CDR2 SYGVKD. Sample: PBMCs. This clonotype originated in a woman aged 18-30 years in good health and CMV-seronegative. V gene TRBV10-3 combines with J gene TRBJ2-7, with 16 bases lining up with TRBD2. The CDR3, as DNA: TGTGCCATCAGTGATGACGGGACTAGCGGGGGGGACTACTACGAGCAGTACTTC. Its translation is CAISDDGTSGGDYYEQYF.